This T cell receptor (beta chain) came from a study of hypomethylating agent response in myelodysplastic syndrome. At the level of the study: Either azacitidine (about 75% of the 11) or decitabine (3 of 11) was given. General observations from the study: Whether shared GLIPH2 clusters recognize novel MDS antigens was not confirmed. After treatment, novel clonotypes emerged more in responders, contracted ones more in non-responders.

This CDR3 contains 14 residues. The germline V gene encodes CDR1 WSHSY and CDR2 SAAADI. Trimming stripped 11 bases from V and 11 bases from J, with 26 bases between. Remarks on this clone: Its antigen is not identified.

Assay: immunoSEQ multiplex PCR; the TCRdb copy retains only in-frame clones and omits some. The profile shows around 1,800 clones, about 78% of them singletons. The TCR was taken from a human donor with myelodysplastic syndrome. The rearrangement joins TRBV10-2 to TRBJ2-3; TRBD2 is a possible D gene (7 bases). The source material was bone marrow, sampled before or after starting hypomethylating agent treatment for myelodysplastic syndrome (not recorded which). The CDR3 nucleotides read TGCGCCGCAAGGGAGAGGGGGGGGCCCGAAATGCAGTATTTT. Translated, it gives CAARERGGPEMQYF.